These T cell receptor beta chains were read from a single sample in a study of regulatory dendritic cells for organ transplantation. Profiling relied on immunoSEQ multiplex PCR, and the TCRdb table lists in-frame clones only, not all of them. Of under 40,000 clones detected, over 80% appear once; the ten largest clones hold approximately 0.11%. What was sequenced was naive CD8+ T cells from blood. These receptors were collected from a human donor in good health. Both conserved end residues are part of each CDR3. The D gene is left open where the match is weak. Clone sizes are given selectively: once, few, many, or a class where the clone is expanded.

TGTGCCACCAGCAGTAGGGTGGGGGAGCTACGCTGGCAGTACTTC,CATSSRVGELRWQYF,TRBV15,-,once,TRBJ2-7
TGTGCCAGCAGCTTAAGCGCTGATGAGACCCAGTACTTC,CASSLSADETQYF,TRBV11-1,-,-,TRBJ2-5
TGTGCCAGCAGTTTAATGCGCGGGGCCAATAGGGTCGAGCAGTACTTC,CASSLMRGANRVEQYF,TRBV28,-,-,TRBJ2-7
TGTGCCAGCAGCATATTGACTAGCGGGGTCACAGATACGCAGTATTTT,CASSILTSGVTDTQYF,TRBV5-6,TRBD2,-,TRBJ2-3
TGCGCCAGCAGCTTTGCCGCTGCTTGGGACGGCTACGAGCAGTACTTC,CASSFAAAWDGYEQYF,TRBV5-1,-,-,TRBJ2-7
TGTGCCAGCAGCCAAGCGGACAGAACTTATAGCAATCAGCCCCAGCATTTT,CASSQADRTYSNQPQHF,TRBV4-2,-,few,TRBJ1-5
TGTGCCAGCAGCGCAGGGGAGAACACTGAAGCTTTCTTT,CASSAGENTEAFF,TRBV9,-,-,TRBJ1-1
TGTGCCCCGAAAAGGGCCTATGGCTACACCTTC,CAPKRAYGYTF,TRBV21-1,-,-,TRBJ1-2
TGTGCCACCTCCGGCGGAGGACCACCCTACAATGAGCAGTTCTTC,CATSGGGPPYNEQFF,TRBV9,-,-,TRBJ2-1
TGTGCCAGCAGCTTAGCGGGGGGCGGGGAGCTGTTTTTT,CASSLAGGGELFF,TRBV11-2,TRBD2,-,TRBJ2-2
TGTGCCAGCAGCTTAGTAGGTAACACCGGGGAGCTGTTTTTT,CASSLVGNTGELFF,TRBV11-2,-,-,TRBJ2-2
TGTGCCAGCAGTGAACGCCCCCCAGAGGCTGAAGCTTTCTTT,CASSERPPEAEAFF,TRBV25-1,-,-,TRBJ1-1
TGCGCCAGCAGCCAATATCACCGAGATGGAAACACCATATATTTT,CASSQYHRDGNTIYF,TRBV4-3,-,-,TRBJ1-3
TGTGCCAGTAACGGAGAAGGCAGGGAGTTCTATGGCTACACCTTC,CASNGEGREFYGYTF,TRBV19,-,-,TRBJ1-2
TGTGCCAGCACATACCGGGACAGGGGGCGCGGTGGCTACACCTTC,CASTYRDRGRGGYTF,TRBV9,TRBD1,-,TRBJ1-2
TGCGCCAGCAGCCGCAGAGGAATTACGAACTACGAGCAGTACTTC,CASSRRGITNYEQYF,TRBV10-1,-,-,TRBJ2-7
TGTGCCAGCGCCTCGCTGTCATTGTATGGCTACACCTTC,CASASLSLYGYTF,TRBV11-1,-,once,TRBJ1-2
TGTGCCAGCAGTTACTTGGGTGGACCCTCGAACAATGAGCAGTTCTTC,CASSYLGGPSNNEQFF,TRBV6-5,-,-,TRBJ2-1
TGTGCCAGCAGCTTAGAGCTAGCGGCTCAAGAGACCCAGTACTTC,CASSLELAAQETQYF,TRBV11-2,TRBD2,-,TRBJ2-5
TGTGCCAGCAGCGCCGCTAGCGGAGACAACACCGGGGAGCTGTTTTTT,CASSAASGDNTGELFF,TRBV9,TRBD2,once,TRBJ2-2
TGCGCCAGCAGCCAACGACAGGGGGCGAACACTGAAGCTTTCTTT,CASSQRQGANTEAFF,TRBV4-3,TRBD1,-,TRBJ1-1
TGTGCCAGCAGCTTAGTCGAAGGGGATGGTCTTTTTCAAGAGACCCAGTACTTC,CASSLVEGDGLFQETQYF,TRBV7-6,-,once,TRBJ2-5
TGTGCCATCAGTGAGCCGGACGCTCCAAGCTATGGCTACACCTTC,CAISEPDAPSYGYTF,TRBV10-3,-,-,TRBJ1-2
TGTGCCAGCAGTCCAGTGCGGGGCGTCGGACCCAATGAGCAGTTCTTC,CASSPVRGVGPNEQFF,TRBV7-9,-,-,TRBJ2-1
TGTGCCACCAGCAGAGTGCCAGGAGAAGCTTTCTTT,CATSRVPGEAFF,TRBV15,-,once,TRBJ1-1
TGTGCCACCAGCACCGACAGGGTGGTCTACGAGCAGTACTTC,CATSTDRVVYEQYF,TRBV15,TRBD1,-,TRBJ2-7
TGTGCCAGCAGCTTCAGGACCGGGGAGCAGTACTTC,CASSFRTGEQYF,TRBV4-2,-,-,TRBJ2-7
TGTGCCAGCAGTGAAAGGGGGGGGAGGGCCGACTACGAGCAGTACTTC,CASSERGGRADYEQYF,TRBV6-1,-,-,TRBJ2-7
TGTGCCAGCAGTGAGGTTGCGGGGCCAACTAATGAAAAACTGTTTTTT,CASSEVAGPTNEKLFF,TRBV2,-,-,TRBJ1-4
TGTGCCAGCCGTCCAGGAGGTAGCTACACCTTC,CASRPGGSYTF,TRBV2,-,-,TRBJ1-2
TGTGCCAGCAGCTTTGGGGGTCAGTACGAGCAGTACTTC,CASSFGGQYEQYF,TRBV11-2,-,once,TRBJ2-7
TGTGCCAGCTCTCCCCCGGGAAGCGACACTGAAGCTTTCTTT,CASSPPGSDTEAFF,TRBV18,-,-,TRBJ1-1
TGCGCCAGCAGCCAAGCCTGGCCAGATAGCTCCTACGAGCAGTACTTC,CASSQAWPDSSYEQYF,TRBV4-1,-,-,TRBJ2-7
TGTGCCAGCAGCCAAGGGGCGGGTAGCGTAACCACAGATACGCAGTATTTT,CASSQGAGSVTTDTQYF,TRBV7-6,-,-,TRBJ2-3
TGTGCCAGCAGAACCTTACACTATAAGTCGACTAACACAGATACGCAGTATTTT,CASRTLHYKSTNTDTQYF,TRBV2,-,-,TRBJ2-3
TGTGCCAGTAGTTCCGGGCTCGGACTCTACGAGCAGTACTTC,CASSSGLGLYEQYF,TRBV19,-,-,TRBJ2-7
TGTGCCAGCAGCTTAGTGGAAGACTCCTACGAGCAGTACTTC,CASSLVEDSYEQYF,TRBV7-9,-,-,TRBJ2-7
TGTGCCAGCAGTCCTCGACAGGTCGGGGAGACCCAGTACTTC,CASSPRQVGETQYF,TRBV27,-,-,TRBJ2-5
TGTGCCAGCAGCTTTCCAGGGGGCCAAGAGACCCAGTACTTC,CASSFPGGQETQYF,TRBV5-4,TRBD1,-,TRBJ2-5
TGTGCCAGCAGCTCACGGGACAGCATACTTGCAACTAATGAAAAACTGTTTTTT,CASSSRDSILATNEKLFF,TRBV11-2,TRBD1,-,TRBJ1-4
TGTGCCAGCAGCCAAGAAGGCGGGCGGCGCTACGAGCAGTACTTC,CASSQEGGRRYEQYF,TRBV4-2,-,-,TRBJ2-7
TGCGCCAGCAGCCAAGATCAAGGGGCGGGTGAGCAGTACTTC,CASSQDQGAGEQYF,TRBV4-3,-,-,TRBJ2-5
TGTGCCACCAGCACAGAACCTGCGGGGAACACTGAAGCTTTCTTT,CATSTEPAGNTEAFF,TRBV15,-,-,TRBJ1-1
TGTGCCAGCACGACCCCAGGGTCTAGCGGGGAGCTGTTTTTT,CASTTPGSSGELFF,TRBV11-2,-,once,TRBJ2-2
TGCGCCAGCAGCCAAGGTCTAGCGGGATCCTACGAGCAGTACTTC,CASSQGLAGSYEQYF,TRBV4-3,TRBD2,once,TRBJ2-7
TGTGCCAGCAGTTCCCGCTTTTTCGAGCAGTACTTC,CASSSRFFEQYF,TRBV27,-,-,TRBJ2-7
TGTGCCAGCAGTTTTGCCCACCAGGAAAAGGTGCAGTTCTTC,CASSFAHQEKVQFF,TRBV27,-,-,TRBJ2-1
TGCGCCAGCAGCCAGGGGGACAGGGGGTCCTACGAGCAGTACTTC,CASSQGDRGSYEQYF,TRBV5-1,TRBD1,-,TRBJ2-7
TGTGCCAGCAGCTTAGGGGTGGGCTATGGCTACACCTTC,CASSLGVGYGYTF,TRBV7-2,-,-,TRBJ1-2
TGTGCCAGCAGTCCAAGAGGAACTGGGGCCAACGTCCTGACTTTC,CASSPRGTGANVLTF,TRBV27,-,-,TRBJ2-6
TGTGCCTGGAGTAGGCCCCCCCAATACGAGCAGTACTTC,CAWSRPPQYEQYF,TRBV30,-,-,TRBJ2-7
TGTGCCATCAGTCCAGCTCCGCAGGGTGGTCAGCCCCAGCATTTT,CAISPAPQGGQPQHF,TRBV10-3,-,-,TRBJ1-5
TGTGCCAGCAGTTACCGAGGTAGTGACTTCTCCCTCCACTTT,CASSYRGSDFSLHF,TRBV6-5,-,-,TRBJ1-6
TGTGCCAGCAGTATTCCCGGCCCCAACATTCAGTACTTC,CASSIPGPNIQYF,TRBV28,-,once,TRBJ2-4
TGTGCCAGCAGTCCCATCACTAACACAGATACGCAGTATTTT,CASSPITNTDTQYF,TRBV6-5,-,-,TRBJ2-3